This TCR beta chain was captured in a study of blood T cell repertoires in COVID-19. Study details: There were acute and convalescent COVID-19 samples, and they came from the United States, Italy and Spain.

Generated by immunoSEQ multiplex PCR, the TCRdb table keeps only in-frame clones and is missing some. The profile shows about 68,000 clones, around 90% of them singletons. This CDR3 comprises 14 residues. Germline CDR1 and CDR2: KGHSH and LQKENI. V lost 6 bases and J 6 bases, leaving 18 bases between the germline ends. The specimen sequenced was peripheral blood. The rearrangement joins TRBV18 to TRBJ2-7; D is possibly TRBD2 (5 bases). This receptor was obtained from a human donor in a cohort sampled during active COVID-19. The CDR3 loop reads CASSVRSGEGEQYF. CDR3 in DNA: TGTGCCAGCTCGGTTCGGTCAGGCGAGGGCGAGCAGTACTTC. The complete variable domain, with remaining parts taken from reference TRBV18 and TRBJ2-7, reads NAGVMQNPRHLVRRRGQEARLRCSPMKGHSHVYWYRQLPEEGLKFMVYLQKENIIDESGMPKERFSAEFPKEGPSILRIQQVVRGDSAAYFCASSVRSGEGEQYFGPGTRLTVT.